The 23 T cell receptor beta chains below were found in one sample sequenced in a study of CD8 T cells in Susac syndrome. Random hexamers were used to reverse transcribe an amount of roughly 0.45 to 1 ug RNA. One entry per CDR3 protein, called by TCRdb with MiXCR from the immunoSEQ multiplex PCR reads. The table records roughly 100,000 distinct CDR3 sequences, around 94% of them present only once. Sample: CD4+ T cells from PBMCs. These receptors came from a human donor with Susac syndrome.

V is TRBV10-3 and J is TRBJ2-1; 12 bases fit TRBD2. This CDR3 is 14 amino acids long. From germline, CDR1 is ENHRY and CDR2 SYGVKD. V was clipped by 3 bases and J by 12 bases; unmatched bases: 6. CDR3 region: CAISDLSGLAGQFF. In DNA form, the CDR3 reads TGTGCCATCAGTGACCTATCGGGACTAGCGGGGCAGTTCTTC.

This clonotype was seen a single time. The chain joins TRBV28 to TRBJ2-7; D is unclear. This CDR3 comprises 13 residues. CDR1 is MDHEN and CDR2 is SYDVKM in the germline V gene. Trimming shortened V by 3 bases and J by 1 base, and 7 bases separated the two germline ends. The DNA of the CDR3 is TGTGCCAGCAGTTTGGCCCTATCCTACGAGCAGTACTTC. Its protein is CASSLALSYEQYF.

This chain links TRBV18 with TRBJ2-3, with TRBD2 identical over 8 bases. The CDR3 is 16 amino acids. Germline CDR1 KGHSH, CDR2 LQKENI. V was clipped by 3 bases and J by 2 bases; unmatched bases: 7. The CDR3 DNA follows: TGTGCCAGCTCACCTGCCCTGCGGGGGGACACAGATACGCAGTATTTT. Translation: CASSPALRGDTDTQYF.

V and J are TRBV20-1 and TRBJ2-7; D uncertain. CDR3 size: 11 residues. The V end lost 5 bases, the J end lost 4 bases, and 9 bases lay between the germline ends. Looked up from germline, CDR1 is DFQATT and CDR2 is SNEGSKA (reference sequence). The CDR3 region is CSAPLGYEQYF. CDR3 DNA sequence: TGCAGTGCTCCCCTTGGATACGAGCAGTACTTC.

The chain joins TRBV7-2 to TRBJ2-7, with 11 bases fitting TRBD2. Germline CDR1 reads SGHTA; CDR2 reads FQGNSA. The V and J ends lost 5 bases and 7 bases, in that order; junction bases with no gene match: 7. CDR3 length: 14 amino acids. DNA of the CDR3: TGTGCCAGCAGCCCCCGGACTAGCGGGCCTGAGCAGTACTTC. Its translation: CASSPRTSGPEQYF. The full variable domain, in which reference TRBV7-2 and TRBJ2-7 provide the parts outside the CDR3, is GAGVSQSPSNKVTEKGKDVELRCDPISGHTALYWYRQSLGQGLEFLIYFQGNSAPDKSGLPSDRFSAERTGGSVSTLTIQRTQQEDSAVYLCASSPRTSGPEQYFGPGTRLTVT.

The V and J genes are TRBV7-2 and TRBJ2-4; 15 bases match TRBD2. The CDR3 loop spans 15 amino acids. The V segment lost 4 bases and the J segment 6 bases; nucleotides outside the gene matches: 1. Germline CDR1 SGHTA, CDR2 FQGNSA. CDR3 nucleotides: TGTGCCAGCAGCTCGGGACTAGCGGGGGGAAACATTCAGTACTTC. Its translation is CASSSGLAGGNIQYF.

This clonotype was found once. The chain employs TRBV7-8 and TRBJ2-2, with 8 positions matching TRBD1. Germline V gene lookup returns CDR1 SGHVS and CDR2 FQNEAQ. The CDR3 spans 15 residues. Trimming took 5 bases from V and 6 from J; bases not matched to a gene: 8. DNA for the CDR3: TGTGCCAGCAGCACCAGGGGGCGCAGCGCCGGGGAGCTGTTTTTT. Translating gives CASSTRGRSAGELFF.

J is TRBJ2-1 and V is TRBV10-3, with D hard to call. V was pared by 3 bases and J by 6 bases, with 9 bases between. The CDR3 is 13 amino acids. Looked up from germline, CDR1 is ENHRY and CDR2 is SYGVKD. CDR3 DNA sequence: TGTGCCATCAGTGACCCCCCTCCCAATGAGCAGTTCTTC. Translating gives CAISDPPPNEQFF.

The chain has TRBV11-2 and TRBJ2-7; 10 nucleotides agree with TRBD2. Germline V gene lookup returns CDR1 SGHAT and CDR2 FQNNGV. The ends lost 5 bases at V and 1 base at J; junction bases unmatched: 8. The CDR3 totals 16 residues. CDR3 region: CASSRQSGGASYEQYF. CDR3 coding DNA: TGTGCCAGCAGCCGACAAAGCGGGGGGGCTTCCTACGAGCAGTACTTC.

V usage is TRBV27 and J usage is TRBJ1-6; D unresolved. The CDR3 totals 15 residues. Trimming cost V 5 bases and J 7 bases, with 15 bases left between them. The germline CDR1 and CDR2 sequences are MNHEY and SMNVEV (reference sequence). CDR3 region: CASSPPPRGNSPLHF. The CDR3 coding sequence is TGTGCCAGCAGTCCACCCCCCCGAGGCAATTCACCCCTCCACTTT.

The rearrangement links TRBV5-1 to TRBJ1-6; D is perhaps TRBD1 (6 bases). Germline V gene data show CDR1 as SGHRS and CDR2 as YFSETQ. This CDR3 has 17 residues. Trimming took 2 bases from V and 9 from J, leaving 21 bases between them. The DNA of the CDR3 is TGCGCCAGCAGCTTCGATGCGCGACAGGCTGGTAGTTCACCCCTCCACTTT. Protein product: CASSFDARQAGSSPLHF.

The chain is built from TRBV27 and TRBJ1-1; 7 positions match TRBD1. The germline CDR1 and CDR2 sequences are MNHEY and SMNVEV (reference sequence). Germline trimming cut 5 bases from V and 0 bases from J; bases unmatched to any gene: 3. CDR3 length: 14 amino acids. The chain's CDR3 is CASSRDSVNTEAFF. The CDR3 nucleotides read TGTGCCAGCAGTCGGGACAGCGTGAACACTGAAGCTTTCTTT.

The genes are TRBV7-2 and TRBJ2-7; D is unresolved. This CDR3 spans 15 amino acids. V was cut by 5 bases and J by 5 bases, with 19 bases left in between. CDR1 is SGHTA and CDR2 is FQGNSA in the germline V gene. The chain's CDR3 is CASSGYTGVPHEQYF. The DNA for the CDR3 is TGTGCCAGCAGCGGATACACTGGGGTCCCCCACGAGCAGTACTTC.

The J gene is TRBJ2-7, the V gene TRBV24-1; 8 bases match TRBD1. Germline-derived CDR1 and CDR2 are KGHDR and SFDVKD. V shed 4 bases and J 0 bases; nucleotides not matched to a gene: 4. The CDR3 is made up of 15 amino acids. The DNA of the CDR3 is TGTGCCACCAGTGAGGGACAGGCCTACTCCTACGAGCAGTACTTC. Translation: CATSEGQAYSYEQYF.

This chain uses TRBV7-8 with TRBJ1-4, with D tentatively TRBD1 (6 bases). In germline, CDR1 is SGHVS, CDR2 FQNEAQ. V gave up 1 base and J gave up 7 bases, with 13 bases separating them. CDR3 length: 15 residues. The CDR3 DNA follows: TGTGCCAGCAGCTTAGTGATCAGGGGTGGTGAAAAACTGTTTTTT. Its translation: CASSLVIRGGEKLFF.

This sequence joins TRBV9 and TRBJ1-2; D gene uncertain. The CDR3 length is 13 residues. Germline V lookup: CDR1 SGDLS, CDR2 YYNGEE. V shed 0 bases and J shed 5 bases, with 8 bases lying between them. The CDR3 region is CASSVAESYGYTF. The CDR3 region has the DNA TGTGCCAGCAGCGTAGCGGAGTCGTATGGCTACACCTTC.

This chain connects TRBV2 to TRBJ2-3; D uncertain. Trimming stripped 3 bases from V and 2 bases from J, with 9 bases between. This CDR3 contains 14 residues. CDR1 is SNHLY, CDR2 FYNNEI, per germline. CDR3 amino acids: CASSETLNTDTQYF. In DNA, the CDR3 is TGTGCCAGCAGTGAGACTCTTAACACAGATACGCAGTATTTT.

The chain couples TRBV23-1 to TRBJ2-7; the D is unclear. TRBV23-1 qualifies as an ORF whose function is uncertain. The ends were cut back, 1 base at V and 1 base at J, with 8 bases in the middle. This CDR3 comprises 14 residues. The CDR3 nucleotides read TGCGCCAGCAGTCAATGGTCGGATTCCTACGAGCAGTACTTC. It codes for CASSQWSDSYEQYF.

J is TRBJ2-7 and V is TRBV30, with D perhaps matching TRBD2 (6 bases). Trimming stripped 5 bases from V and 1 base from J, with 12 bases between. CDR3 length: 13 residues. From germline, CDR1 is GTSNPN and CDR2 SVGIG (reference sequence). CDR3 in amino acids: CAWGVGGSYEQYF. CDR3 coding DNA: TGTGCCTGGGGGGTCGGGGGTTCCTACGAGCAGTACTTC.

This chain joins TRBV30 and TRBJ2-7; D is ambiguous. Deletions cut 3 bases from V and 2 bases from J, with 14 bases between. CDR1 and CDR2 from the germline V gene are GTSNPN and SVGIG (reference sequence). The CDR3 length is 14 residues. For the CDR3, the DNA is TGTGCCTGGAGAGCCAGGACGCCACCCTACGAGCAGTACTTC. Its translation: CAWRARTPPYEQYF.

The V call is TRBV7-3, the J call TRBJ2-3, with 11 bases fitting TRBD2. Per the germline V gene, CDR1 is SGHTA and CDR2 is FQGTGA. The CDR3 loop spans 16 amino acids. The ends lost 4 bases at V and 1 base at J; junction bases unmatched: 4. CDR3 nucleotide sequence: TGTGCCAGCAGCTCGGGACTAGCGGCGGGCACAGATACGCAGTATTTT. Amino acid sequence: CASSSGLAAGTDTQYF.

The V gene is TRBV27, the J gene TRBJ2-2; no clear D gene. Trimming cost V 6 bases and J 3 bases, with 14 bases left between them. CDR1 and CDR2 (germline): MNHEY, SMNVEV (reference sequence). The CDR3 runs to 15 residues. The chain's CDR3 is CASRPLGFYTGELFF. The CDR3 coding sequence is TGTGCCAGCAGGCCTTTGGGGTTCTACACCGGGGAGCTGTTTTTT.

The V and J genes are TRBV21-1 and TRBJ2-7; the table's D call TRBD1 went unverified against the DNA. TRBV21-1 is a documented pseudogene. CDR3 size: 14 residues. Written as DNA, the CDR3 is TGTGCCAGCAGAGCCGACAGGGATCACTACGAGCAGTACTTC. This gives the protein CASRADRDHYEQYF.